This TCR beta chain was obtained from a study of control samples from healthy donors and cancer patients. This CDR3 has 14 residues. V lost 0 bases and J 3 bases, leaving 9 bases between the germline ends. Germline assignment: CDR1 LGHDT and CDR2 YNNKEL (reference sequence). Assay used: immunoSEQ multiplex PCR; TCRdb lists only in-frame clones, some missing. Of roughly 450,000 clones listed, around 90% are singletons. This clone was observed once. This sequence joins TRBV3-1 (or the pseudogene TRBV3-2) and TRBJ2-7; D remains unclear. The source is a man between 35 and 55 years old with head and neck cancer. The sample taken for sequencing was PBMCs. The CDR3 DNA is TGTGCCAGCAGCCAAGATTTGGGGATCTACGAGCAGTACTTC. It codes for CASSQDLGIYEQYF.